This record covers a single TCR beta chain. Its antigen is unknown. The CDR3 has 14 residues. CDR1 and CDR2 from the germline V gene are SGDLS and YYNGEE. Deletions cut 4 bases from V and 8 bases from J, with 19 bases between. The sample belongs to a study of CD8 T cells in Susac syndrome. General study results and limits: The number of individuals included in the study's TCR sequencing and HLA analysis was acknowledged as relatively small.

After extraction with the RNeasy kit, about 0.5 to 1 ug of the RNA was reverse transcribed using random hexamers. The method of amplification for TCR beta CDR3 was immunoSEQ multiplex PCR, covering 54 Vbeta and 13 Jbeta. TCRdb reanalysed the immunoSEQ multiplex PCR reads using MiXCR and keeps one entry per CDR3 protein. Among 250,000 to 300,000 distinct CDR3 sequences listed, over 75% were seen once. TEMRA cells underwent FACS enrichment and CD8+ and CD4+ T cells underwent negative isolation. The origin of this receptor is a human donor with multiple sclerosis. The specimen was CD8+ T cells from PBMCs. This chain links TRBV9 with TRBJ2-7, with a tentative D call TRBD2 (5 bases). The CDR3 DNA is TGTGCCAGCAGCCAAGAGGGTGCGAACCATAAGCAGTACTTC. This codes for CASSQEGANHKQYF.